This T cell receptor beta chain emerged from a study of sequential checkpoint blockade in melanoma. For the study at large: Each arm's sequence ended with maintenance nivolumab.

Repertoires were generated with immunoSEQ multiplex PCR, while TCRdb's copy carries only in-frame clones and drops some. The table has over 9,500 clones, approximately 62% seen once; the top ten hold about 24%. Treatment noted: randomized to nivolumab then ipilimumab (arm A) or the reverse (arm B). No patient had prior DNA-damaging chemotherapy. Sorted cells were live CD3+CD8+, lacking CD19 and CD56, from PBMCs. Trimming cost V 4 bases and J 4 bases, with 11 bases left between them. CDR3 length: 13 residues. CDR1 is MNHEY, CDR2 SMNVEV, per germline (reference sequence). The J gene is TRBJ2-7, the V gene TRBV27, with D possibly being TRBD2 (7 bases). The source is a human donor with melanoma. This specimen consisted of CD8+ T cells sorted from blood (inferred from file names), obtained from a patient given nivolumab and ipilimumab in sequence. CDR3 nucleotide sequence: TGTGCCAGCAGTTGGGGGGGCGGGTACGAGCAGTACTTC. Its protein product is CASSWGGGYEQYF.